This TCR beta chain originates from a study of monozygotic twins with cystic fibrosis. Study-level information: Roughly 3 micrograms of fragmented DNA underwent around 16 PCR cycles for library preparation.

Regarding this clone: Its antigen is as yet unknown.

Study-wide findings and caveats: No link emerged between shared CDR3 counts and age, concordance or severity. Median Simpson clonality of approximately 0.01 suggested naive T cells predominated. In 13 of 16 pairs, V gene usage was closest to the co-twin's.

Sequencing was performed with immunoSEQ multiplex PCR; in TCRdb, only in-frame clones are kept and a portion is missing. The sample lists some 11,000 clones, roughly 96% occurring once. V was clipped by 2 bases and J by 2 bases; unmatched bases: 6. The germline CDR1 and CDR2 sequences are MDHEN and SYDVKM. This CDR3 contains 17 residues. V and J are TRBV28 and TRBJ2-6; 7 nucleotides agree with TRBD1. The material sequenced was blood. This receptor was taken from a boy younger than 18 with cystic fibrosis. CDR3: CASSLPTGYPGANVLTF. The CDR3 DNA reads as TGTGCCAGCAGTTTACCGACAGGGTATCCTGGGGCCAACGTCCTGACTTTC.